The clone carrying this T cell receptor (beta chain) showed up many times. The data belong to a study of molecular identifiers for immune sequencing clone quantification. This CDR3 contains 14 residues. V shed 5 bases and J shed 8 bases, with 15 bases lying between them. TCRdb reanalysed the PCR reads using MiXCR and keeps one entry per CDR3 protein. The sample includes 65,000 or so distinct CDR3 sequences, roughly 18% of them seen just once. The TCR originated in a human donor in good health. Some libraries in this study had Jurkat cell RNA spiked in. Sequencing was done on a sample of naive CD8+ T cells from blood, with Jurkat cell RNA spiked in. As to subset: FACS-sorted CD8+CD4-CCR7+CD45RA+ naive T cells. This chain joins TRBV12-3 or TRBV12-4 and TRBJ1-4, with unresolved D. CDR3 sequence: CASSPDGRVEKLFF. The CDR3 DNA is TGTGCCAGCAGTCCCGACGGAAGGGTGGAAAAACTGTTTTTT.